What follows are 8 T cell receptor beta chains derived from one specimen sequenced in a study of blood T cell repertoires in COVID-19. Data came from immunoSEQ multiplex PCR; TCRdb stores just in-frame clones and leaves some out. The sample yields more than 75,000 clones, around 85% seen once. The source material was peripheral blood. The source is a woman aged 80 or older with active or convalescent COVID-19.

This clone was seen once. The chain employs TRBV7-9 and TRBJ2-1, with 10 bases fitting TRBD2. This CDR3 region has 16 residues. The junction had 8 bases not matched to a gene; V was cut back by 5 bases and J by 4 bases. CDR1 is SEHNR and CDR2 is FQNEAQ in the germline V gene (reference sequence). CDR3 sequence reads: CASSRRAGGIYNEQFF. Written as DNA, the CDR3 is TGTGCCAGCAGCCGACGAGCGGGGGGGATTTACAATGAGCAGTTCTTC.

The chain employs TRBV18 and TRBJ1-4; no clear D gene. The CDR3 contains 14 residues. V lost 2 bases and J 6 bases, leaving 10 bases between the germline ends. Germline CDR1 KGHSH, CDR2 LQKENI. Here the CDR3 DNA reads TGTGCCAGCTCACCATGGGGAGCCGATGAAAAACTGTTTTTT. Its protein product is CASSPWGADEKLFF.

This clone occurred once. This chain joins TRBV6-5 and TRBJ2-1; D may be TRBD2 (7 bases). The CDR3 totals 14 residues. The V gene's germline CDR1 is MNHEY and CDR2 SVGAGI. V was clipped by 4 bases and J by 6 bases, with 13 bases between them. CDR3 DNA: TGTGCCAGCAGTTGGGGGGGGCAAAGCAATGAGCAGTTCTTC. Residues: CASSWGGQSNEQFF.

There are a few counts of this clone. The chain joins TRBV7-6 to TRBJ2-2; 12 bases are shared with TRBD2. CDR1 is SGHVS, CDR2 FNYEAQ, per germline. The CDR3 is made up of 18 amino acids. V shed 1 base and J 4 bases; nucleotides not matched to a gene: 7. This CDR3 is CASSLVLAGGTSTGELFF. DNA of the CDR3: TGTGCCAGCAGCTTAGTTCTAGCGGGAGGGACCTCCACCGGGGAGCTGTTTTTT.

The V and J genes are TRBV7-2 and TRBJ2-7; the D gene is possibly TRBD1 (7 bases). The CDR3 is 19 amino acids. CDR1 is SGHTA, CDR2 FQGNSA, per germline. V dropped 1 base and J dropped 0 bases, with 22 bases sitting between them. The CDR3 here is CASSLGHNRGLFSSYEQYF. The CDR3 nucleotides read TGTGCCAGCAGCTTAGGTCACAACAGGGGACTCTTCAGCTCCTACGAGCAGTACTTC.

The chain joins TRBV27 to TRBJ1-1; D might be TRBD1 (5 bases). The CDR3 runs 13 residues. The V end was cut by 5 bases, the J end by 4 bases, with 11 bases between. CDR1 and CDR2 (germline): MNHEY, SMNVEV (reference sequence). Here the CDR3 reads CASSIPGRTEAFF. In DNA form, the CDR3 reads TGTGCCAGCAGTATACCAGGGCGCACTGAAGCTTTCTTT.

This sequence joins TRBV27 and TRBJ2-7; 11 positions agree with TRBD2. Trimming removed 3 bases from V and 3 bases from J; junction bases left unmatched: 10. This CDR3 comprises 17 residues. Germline values: CDR1 MNHEY, CDR2 SMNVEV (reference sequence). CDR3: CASSFVAGGLGDYEQYF. The DNA of the CDR3 is TGTGCCAGCAGTTTTGTAGCGGGAGGGCTCGGCGACTACGAGCAGTACTTC.

Turning to this clone: The sample has other DNA sequences that encode this CDR3 too. J is TRBJ1-1 and V is TRBV3-1 (or the pseudogene TRBV3-2); D not resolved. The CDR3 runs to 13 residues. In germline, CDR1 is LGHDT, CDR2 YNNKEL (reference sequence). The V gene lost 3 bases and the J gene lost 0 bases, with 5 bases spanning the gap. In DNA, the CDR3 is TGTGCCAGCAGCCAGGGCCTGAACACTGAAGCTTTCTTT. Amino acids: CASSQGLNTEAFF.